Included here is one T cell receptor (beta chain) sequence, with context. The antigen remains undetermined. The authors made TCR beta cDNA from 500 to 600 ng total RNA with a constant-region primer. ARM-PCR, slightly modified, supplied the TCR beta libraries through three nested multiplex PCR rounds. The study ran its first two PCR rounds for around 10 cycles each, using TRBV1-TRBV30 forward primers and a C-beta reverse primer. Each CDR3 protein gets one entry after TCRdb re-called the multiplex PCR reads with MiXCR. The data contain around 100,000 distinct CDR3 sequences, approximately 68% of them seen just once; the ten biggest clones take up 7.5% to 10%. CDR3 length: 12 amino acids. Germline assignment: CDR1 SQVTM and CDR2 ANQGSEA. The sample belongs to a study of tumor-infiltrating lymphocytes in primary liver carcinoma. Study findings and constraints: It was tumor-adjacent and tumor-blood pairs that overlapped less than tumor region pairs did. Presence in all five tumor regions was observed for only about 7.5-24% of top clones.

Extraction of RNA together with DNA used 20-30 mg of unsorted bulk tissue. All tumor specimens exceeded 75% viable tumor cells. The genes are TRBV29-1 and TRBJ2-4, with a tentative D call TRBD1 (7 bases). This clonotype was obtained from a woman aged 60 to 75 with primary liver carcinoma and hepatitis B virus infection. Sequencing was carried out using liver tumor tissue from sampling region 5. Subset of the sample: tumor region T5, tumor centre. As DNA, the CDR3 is TGCAGTATTGGGACAGTGCGGGGCATTCAGTACTTC. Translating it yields CSIGTVRGIQYF.